One T cell receptor beta chain is described in this entry. Its antigen remains unknown. The source of the sample is a study of OX40 agonist ivuxolimab in advanced cancers. Findings and caveats of the study: Some nonresponders additionally presented with little normalized T-cell clonal expansion.

Method: immunoSEQ multiplex PCR; TCRdb's copy keeps in-frame clones and lacks some. Among roughly 80,000 clones, roughly 86% were seen once, and the ten largest hold over 2.5%. Germline V gene sequence: CDR1 LNHDA, CDR2 SQIVND (reference sequence). Germline trimming cut 6 bases from V and 2 bases from J; bases unmatched to any gene: 1. This CDR3 is built from 13 residues. The sequencing used CD4+ or CD8+ T cells sorted from blood, collected in a trial of the OX40 agonist ivuxolimab. This chain uses TRBV19 with TRBJ1-3; TRBD1 matches at 7 bases. This clonotype was obtained from an adult with an advanced solid tumor such as melanoma, head and neck, liver or kidney cancer. The CDR3 region has the DNA TGTGCCAGTAGAGGGACAGCTGGAAACACCATATATTTT. The encoded protein is CASRGTAGNTIYF. Full variable domain (outside the CDR3, taken from reference TRBV19 and TRBJ1-3): DGGITQSPKYLFRKEGQNVTLSCEQNLNHDAMYWYRQDPGQGLRLIYYSQIVNDFQKGDIAEGYSVSREKKESFPLTVTSAQKNPTAFYLCASRGTAGNTIYFGEGSWLTVV.